One and the same sample provided the 8 T cell receptor beta chains below, sequenced in a study of T-cell memory formation after mild COVID-19. TCRdb ran MiXCR on the 5' RACE reads and lists one entry per CDR3 protein. The repertoire holds 380,000 or so distinct CDR3 sequences, with 13% to 15% as singletons. Sequenced: PBMCs or a T cell subset sorted from them (not recorded which). These receptors were taken from a man aged 18 to 29 who had mild COVID-19 (a few samples of this study predate the infection). Cell type and time point are not known.

This chain links TRBV7-2 with TRBJ2-3; D possibly uses TRBD1 or TRBD2 (5 bases each). V lost 5 bases, J lost 0 bases, and 15 bases lay in between. Germline CDR1 and CDR2: SGHTA and FQGNSA. CDR3 length: 16 residues. The CDR3 loop reads CASSPWGFPSTDTQYF. DNA of the CDR3: TGTGCCAGCAGCCCCTGGGGGTTTCCTAGCACAGATACGCAGTATTTT.

A note on this clonotype: A much bigger clone sits one base away, suggesting this may be a read error. The chain employs TRBV5-1 and TRBJ2-3; maybe TRBD1 (6 bases). The CDR3 has 14 residues. Germline V gene sequence: CDR1 SGHRS, CDR2 YFSETQ. The CDR3 region is CASSLEGGEDSQYF. The DNA for the CDR3 is TGCGCCAGCAGCTTGGAAGGGGGTGAAGATTCGCAGTATTTT. Supplemented by reference TRBV5-1 and TRBJ2-3, the full variable domain reads KAGVTQTPRYLIKTRGQQVTLSCSPISGHRSVSWYQQTPGQGLQFLFEYFSETQRNKGNFPGRFSGRQFSNSRSEMNVSTLELGDSALYLCASSLEGGEDSQYFGPGTRLTVL.

This clonotype was seen a few times. V usage is TRBV27 and J usage is TRBJ1-2, with D hard to call. Trimming pared 2 bases from V and 6 bases from J, leaving 10 bases between. The CDR3 is made up of 13 amino acids. Germline V gene lookup returns CDR1 MNHEY and CDR2 SMNVEV (reference sequence). CDR3 bases: TGTGCCAGCAGTTTAGGCCACAGAGATGGCTACACCTTC. This sequence encodes CASSLGHRDGYTF.

The CDR3 region has the DNA TGTGCCAGCAGCAATCCCCTGGGCCTACGGGATGAGAATCAGCCCCAGCATTTT. Its translation is CASSNPLGLRDENQPQHF. The rearrangement links TRBV21-1 to TRBJ1-5. TRBV21-1 is a listed pseudogene. The CDR3 contains 18 residues.

The V call is TRBV6-1, the J call TRBJ2-5, with unresolved D. Germline CDR1 MNHNS, CDR2 SASEGT. V lost 3 bases, J lost 0 bases, and 8 bases lay in between. The CDR3 has 14 residues. In DNA form, the CDR3 reads TGTGCCAGCAGTGAGCCTGAAGACCAAGAGACCCAGTACTTC. Its protein is CASSEPEDQETQYF.

The V call is TRBV6-2 or TRBV6-3, the J call TRBJ2-5; D uncertain. The CDR3 has 16 residues. Per germline, CDR1 MNHEY and CDR2 SVGEGT. The germline V and J ends were trimmed by 0 bases and 3 bases, with 14 bases remaining between them. CDR3 nucleotides: TGTGCCAGCAGTTACTCGAAGCTGGACCAGGAAGAGACCCAGTACTTC. It specifies CASSYSKLDQEETQYF.

This clonotype occurred a few times. A much bigger clone sits one base away, suggesting this may be a read error. This chain links TRBV6-2 or TRBV6-3 with TRBJ1-2, with D uncertain. V shed 6 bases and J shed 3 bases, with 8 bases lying between them. Germline values: CDR1 MNHEY, CDR2 SVGEGT. CDR3 length: 12 amino acids. The CDR3 coding sequence is TGTGCCAGCAGCCCGGATTACTATGGCTACACCTTC. Translation: CASSPDYYGYTF.

This clonotype occurred a few times. The chain has TRBV12-3 or TRBV12-4 and TRBJ2-3; 11 nucleotides line up with TRBD2. The J segment lost 7 bases and the V segment lost 7 bases, leaving 7 bases of the junction unmatched. This CDR3 is built from 14 residues. This chain's CDR3 is CASTALAGGHTQYF. In DNA, the CDR3 is TGTGCCAGCACCGCCCTAGCGGGGGGTCATACGCAGTATTTT.